This T cell receptor beta chain was identified during a study of blood T cells in healthy people across ages. Isolation recovered at least 6 million PBMCs from every sample. The V segment lost 7 bases and the J segment 10 bases; nucleotides outside the gene matches: 7. Germline CDR1 and CDR2: SGHDT and YYEEEE. There are 12 residues in the CDR3. A word on this clonotype: The antigen remains unidentified.

PCR was performed a second time for about 7 to 11 cycles using a sample-barcoded 5' primer and a J-beta primer mix. Each cDNA molecule was tagged by a template-switch adaptor that had 12 random nucleotides. TCRdb used MiXCR to reprocess the 5' RACE reads, holding one entry per CDR3 protein. This sample has 600,000 or so distinct CDR3 sequences, with 25% to 35% found just once. Whole-study results and caveats: With unsorted PBMCs, a conclusive comparison of naive versus antigen-experienced cells was not possible. Age brought a roughly linear fall in TCR beta diversity measured per million T cells.

The receptor's source is a woman aged 80 or older in good health. What was sequenced was blood. V and J are TRBV5-6 and TRBJ1-4; 7 bases are shared with TRBD1. CDR3 nucleotides: TGTGCCAGCCAGACAGGGCTGGGAAAACTGTTTTTT. Amino acids: CASQTGLGKLFF.